The subject of this entry is one TCR beta chain. One end of the junction varies from germline; a read error may be responsible. The record originates from a study of tumor-infiltrating lymphocytes in oesophageal squamous cell carcinoma. The length of the CDR3 is 17 residues. From germline, CDR1 is SGHTA and CDR2 FQGNSA. TCRdb re-derived calls from the PCR reads in MiXCR, one entry per CDR3 protein. Altogether around 18,000 distinct CDR3 sequences are present, nearly 45% being singletons, with the ten largest covering 25% to 35%. V and J are TRBV7-2 and TRBJ2-1, with D tentatively TRBD1 (7 bases). The better agreement between TRBJ2-5 and the DNA end casts doubt on the J call. The receptor's source is a male donor with esophageal squamous cell carcinoma. Sequences were obtained from esophageal tumor tissue. The DNA of the CDR3 is TGCGCCAGCAGCCCGAGACAGGGCGCGACTAGTCGGGAGACCCAGTACTTC. It yields the protein CASSPRQGATSRETQYF.